This TCR beta chain was sequenced in a study of blood T cell repertoires in COVID-19. As for the study in general: Acute and convalescent COVID-19 samples came from the United States, Italy and Spain. The cDNA or gDNA used as material had been derived from T cells, B-cell-depleted T cells, or PBMCs.

This clone has a handful of counts. Measured with immunoSEQ multiplex PCR; TCRdb has only the in-frame clones, and not every one. The sample holds approximately 98,000 clones, approximately 84% seen once. Germline V lookup: CDR1 MNHEY, CDR2 SVGAGI. With 5 bases removed from V and 6 bases from J, the gap between germline ends came to 13 bases. The CDR3 has 13 amino acids. Sequenced: peripheral blood. The rearrangement uses TRBV6-5 and TRBJ1-2, with D uncertain. The origin of this receptor is a woman of 80 years or more with acute or convalescent COVID-19. The CDR3 protein is CASSPLSGNGYTF. CDR3 DNA: TGTGCCAGCAGTCCTTTGTCGGGAAATGGCTACACCTTC.